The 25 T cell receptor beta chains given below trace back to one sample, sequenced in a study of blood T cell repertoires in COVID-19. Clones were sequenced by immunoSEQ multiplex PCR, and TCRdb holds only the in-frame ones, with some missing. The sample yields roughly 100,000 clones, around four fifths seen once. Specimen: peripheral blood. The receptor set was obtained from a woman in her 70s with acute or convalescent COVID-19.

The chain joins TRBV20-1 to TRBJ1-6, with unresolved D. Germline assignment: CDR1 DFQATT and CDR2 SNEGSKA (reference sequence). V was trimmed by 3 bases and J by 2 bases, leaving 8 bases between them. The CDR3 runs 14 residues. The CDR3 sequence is CSASVNPYNSPLHF. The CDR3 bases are TGCAGTGCTAGTGTCAATCCCTATAATTCACCCCTCCACTTT.

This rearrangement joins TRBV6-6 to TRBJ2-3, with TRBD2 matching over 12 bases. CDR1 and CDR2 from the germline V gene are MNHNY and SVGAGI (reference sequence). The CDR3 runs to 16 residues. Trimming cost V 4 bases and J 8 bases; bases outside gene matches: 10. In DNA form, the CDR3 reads TGTGCCAGCAGTTCGCTTCTAGCGGGGGGGCGAGGTACGCAGTATTTT. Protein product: CASSSLLAGGRGTQYF.

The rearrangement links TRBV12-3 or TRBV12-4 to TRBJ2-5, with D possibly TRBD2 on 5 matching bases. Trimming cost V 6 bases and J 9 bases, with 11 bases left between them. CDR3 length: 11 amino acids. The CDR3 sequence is CASSQMEAQYF. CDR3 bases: TGTGCCAGCAGCCAGATGGAGGCCCAGTACTTC.

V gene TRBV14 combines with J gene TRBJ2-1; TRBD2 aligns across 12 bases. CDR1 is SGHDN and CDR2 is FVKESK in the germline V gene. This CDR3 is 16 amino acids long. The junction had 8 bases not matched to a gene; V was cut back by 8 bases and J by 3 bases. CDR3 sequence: CASRELAGGGYNEQFF. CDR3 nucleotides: TGTGCCAGCCGAGAACTAGCGGGGGGCGGCTACAATGAGCAGTTCTTC.

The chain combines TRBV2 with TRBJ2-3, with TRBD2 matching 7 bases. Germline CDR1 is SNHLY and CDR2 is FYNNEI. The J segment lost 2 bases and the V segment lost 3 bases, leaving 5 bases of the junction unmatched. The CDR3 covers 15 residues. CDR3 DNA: TGTGCCAGCAGTGAGGGGGGAGGGTTCACAGATACGCAGTATTTT. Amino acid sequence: CASSEGGGFTDTQYF.

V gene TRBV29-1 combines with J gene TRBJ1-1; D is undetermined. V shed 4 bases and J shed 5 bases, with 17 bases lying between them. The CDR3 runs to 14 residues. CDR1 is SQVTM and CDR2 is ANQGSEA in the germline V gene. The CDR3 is CSVVDSGKRTEAFF. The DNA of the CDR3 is TGCAGCGTTGTGGATTCGGGGAAGAGGACTGAAGCTTTCTTT. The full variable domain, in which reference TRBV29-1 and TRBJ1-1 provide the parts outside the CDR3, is SAVISQKPSRDICQRGTSLTIQCQVDSQVTMMFWYRQQPGQSLTLIATANQGSEATYESGFVIDKFPISRPNLTFSTLTVSNMSPEDSSIYLCSVVDSGKRTEAFFGQGTRLTVV.

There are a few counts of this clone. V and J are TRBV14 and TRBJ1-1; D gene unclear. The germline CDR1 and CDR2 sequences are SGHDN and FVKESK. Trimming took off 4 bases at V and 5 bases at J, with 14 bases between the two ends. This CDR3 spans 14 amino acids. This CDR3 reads CASSPTDFRTEAFF. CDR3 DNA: TGTGCCAGCAGCCCTACGGACTTTCGAACTGAAGCTTTCTTT.

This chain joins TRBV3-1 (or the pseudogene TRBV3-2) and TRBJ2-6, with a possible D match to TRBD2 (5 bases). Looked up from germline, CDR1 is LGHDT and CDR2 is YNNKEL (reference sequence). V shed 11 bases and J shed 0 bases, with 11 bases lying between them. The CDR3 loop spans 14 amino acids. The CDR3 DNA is TGTGCCGCTGAGGGTTCCTCTGGGGCCAACGTCCTGACTTTC. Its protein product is CAAEGSSGANVLTF.

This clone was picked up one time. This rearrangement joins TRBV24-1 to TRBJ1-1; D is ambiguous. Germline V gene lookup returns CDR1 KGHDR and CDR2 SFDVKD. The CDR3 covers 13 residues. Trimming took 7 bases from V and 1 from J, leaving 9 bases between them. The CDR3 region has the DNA TGTGCCACCAGAATCCCAGGGAACACTGAAGCTTTCTTT. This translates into CATRIPGNTEAFF.

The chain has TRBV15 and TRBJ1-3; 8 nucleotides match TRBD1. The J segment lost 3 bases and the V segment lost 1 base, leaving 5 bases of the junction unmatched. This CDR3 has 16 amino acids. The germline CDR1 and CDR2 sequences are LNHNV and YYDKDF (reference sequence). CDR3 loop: CATSRGYRGSGNTIYF. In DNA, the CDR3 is TGTGCCACCAGCAGAGGATACAGGGGGAGTGGAAACACCATATATTTT.

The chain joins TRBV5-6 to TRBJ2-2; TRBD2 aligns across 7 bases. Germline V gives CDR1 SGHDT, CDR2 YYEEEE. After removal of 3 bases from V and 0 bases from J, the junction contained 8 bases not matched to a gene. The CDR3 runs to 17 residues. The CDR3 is CASSSTGRGTNTGELFF. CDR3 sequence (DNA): TGTGCCAGCAGCTCTACCGGGCGGGGGACGAACACCGGGGAGCTGTTTTTT.

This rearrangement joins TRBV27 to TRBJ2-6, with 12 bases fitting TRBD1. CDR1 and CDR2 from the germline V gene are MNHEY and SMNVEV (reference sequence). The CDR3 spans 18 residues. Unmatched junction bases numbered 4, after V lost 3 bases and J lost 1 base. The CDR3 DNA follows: TGTGCCAGCAGTTTCCGGGACAGGGGGCGGTCTGGGGCCAACGTCCTGACTTTC. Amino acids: CASSFRDRGRSGANVLTF.

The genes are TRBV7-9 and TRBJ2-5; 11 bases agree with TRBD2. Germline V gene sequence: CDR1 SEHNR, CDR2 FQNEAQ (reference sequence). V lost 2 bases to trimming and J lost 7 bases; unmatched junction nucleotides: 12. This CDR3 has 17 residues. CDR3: CASSLPGLAGPGGTQYF. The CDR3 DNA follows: TGTGCCAGCAGCTTACCCGGACTAGCGGGCCCCGGCGGGACCCAGTACTTC.

The CDR3 DNA reads TGTGCCAGCGGGGGCAGGACTTGGTCTACCGGGGAGCTGTTTTTT. It encodes CASGGRTWSTGELFF. The J gene is TRBJ2-2, the V gene TRBV9; weak D call: TRBD1 (6 bases). Trimming stripped 7 bases from V and 5 bases from J, with 18 bases between. CDR3 length: 15 residues. Germline V gene data show CDR1 as SGDLS and CDR2 as YYNGEE.

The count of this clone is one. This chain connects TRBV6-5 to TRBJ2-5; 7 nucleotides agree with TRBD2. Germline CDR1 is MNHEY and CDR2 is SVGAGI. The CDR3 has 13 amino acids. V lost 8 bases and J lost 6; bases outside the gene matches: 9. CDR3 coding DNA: TGTGCCAGCCGTCCGACTAGCAAGCAGACCCAGTACTTC. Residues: CASRPTSKQTQYF.

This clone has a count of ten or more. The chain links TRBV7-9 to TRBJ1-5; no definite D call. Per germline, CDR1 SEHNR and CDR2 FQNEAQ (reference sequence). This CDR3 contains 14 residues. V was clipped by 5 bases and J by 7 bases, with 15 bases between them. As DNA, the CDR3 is TGTGCCAGCAGCAAGGCGGGTCTGGCCCAGCCCCAGCATTTT. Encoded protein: CASSKAGLAQPQHF.

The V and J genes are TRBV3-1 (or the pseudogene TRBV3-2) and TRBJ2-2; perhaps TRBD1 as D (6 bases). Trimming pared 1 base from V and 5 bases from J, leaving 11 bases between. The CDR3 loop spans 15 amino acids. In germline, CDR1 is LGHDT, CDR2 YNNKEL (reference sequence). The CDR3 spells CASSQVNRATGELFF. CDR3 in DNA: TGTGCCAGCAGCCAAGTCAACAGGGCGACCGGGGAGCTGTTTTTT.

The chain's CDR3 is CASRDEGQPPYGYTF. The CDR3 DNA sequence: TGTGCCAGTAGAGACGAGGGACAGCCCCCCTATGGCTACACCTTC. The rearrangement uses TRBV19 and TRBJ1-2; 7 bases are a match to TRBD1. The germline CDR1 and CDR2 sequences are LNHDA and SQIVND (reference sequence). With V trimmed by 6 bases and J by 4 bases, 11 bases remained unmatched. This CDR3 has 15 residues. The entire variable domain, with the rest obtained from reference TRBV19 and TRBJ1-2, is as follows: DGGITQSPKYLFRKEGQNVTLSCEQNLNHDAMYWYRQDPGQGLRLIYYSQIVNDFQKGDIAEGYSVSREKKESFPLTVTSAQKNPTAFYLCASRDEGQPPYGYTFGSGTRLTVV.

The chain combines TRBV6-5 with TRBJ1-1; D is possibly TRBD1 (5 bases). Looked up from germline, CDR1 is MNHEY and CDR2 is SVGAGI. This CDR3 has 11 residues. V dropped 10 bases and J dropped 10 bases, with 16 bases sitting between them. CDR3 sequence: CATRGGTVAFF. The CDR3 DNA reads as TGTGCCACCCGGGGGGGTACGGTAGCTTTCTTT.

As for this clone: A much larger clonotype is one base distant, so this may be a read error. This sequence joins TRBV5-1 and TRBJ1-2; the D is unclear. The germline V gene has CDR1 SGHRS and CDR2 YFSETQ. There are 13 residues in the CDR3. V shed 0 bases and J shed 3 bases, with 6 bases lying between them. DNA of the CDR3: TGCGCCAGCAGCTTGGGCGGGGACTATGGCTACACCTTC. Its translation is CASSLGGDYGYTF. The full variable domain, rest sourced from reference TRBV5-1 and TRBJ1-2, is KAGVTQTPRYLIKTRGQQVTLSCSPISGHRSVSWYQQTPGQGLQFLFEYFSETQRNKGNFPGRFSGRQFSNSRSEMNVSTLELGDSALYLCASSLGGDYGYTFGSGTRLTVV.

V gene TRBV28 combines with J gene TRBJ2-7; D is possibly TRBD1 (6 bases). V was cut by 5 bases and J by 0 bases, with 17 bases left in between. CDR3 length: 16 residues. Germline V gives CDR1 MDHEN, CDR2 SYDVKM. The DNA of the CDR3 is TGTGCCAGCAGTCCCTCCCCCGGACAGCTCTCCTACGAGCAGTACTTC. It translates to CASSPSPGQLSYEQYF.

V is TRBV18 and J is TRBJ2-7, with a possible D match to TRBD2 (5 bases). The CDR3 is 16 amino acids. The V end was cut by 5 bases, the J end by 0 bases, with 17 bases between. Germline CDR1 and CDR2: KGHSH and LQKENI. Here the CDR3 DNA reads TGTGCCAGCTCATTTCAACCCGGGGTGAGCTCCTACGAGCAGTACTTC. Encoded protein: CASSFQPGVSSYEQYF.

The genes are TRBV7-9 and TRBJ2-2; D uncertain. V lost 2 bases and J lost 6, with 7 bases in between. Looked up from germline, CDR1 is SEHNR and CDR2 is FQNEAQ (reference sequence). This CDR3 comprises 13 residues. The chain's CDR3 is CASSLTGSGELFF. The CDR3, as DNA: TGTGCCAGCAGCTTAACGGGTTCCGGGGAGCTGTTTTTT.

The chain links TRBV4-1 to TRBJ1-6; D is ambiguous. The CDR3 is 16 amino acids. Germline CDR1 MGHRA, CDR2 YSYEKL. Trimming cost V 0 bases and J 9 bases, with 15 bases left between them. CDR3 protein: CASSQDTEGGISPLHF. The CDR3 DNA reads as TGCGCCAGCAGCCAAGATACTGAGGGCGGGATTTCACCCCTCCACTTT.

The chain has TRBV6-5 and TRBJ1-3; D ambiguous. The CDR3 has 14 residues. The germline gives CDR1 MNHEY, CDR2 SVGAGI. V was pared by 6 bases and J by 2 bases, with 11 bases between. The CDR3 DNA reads TGTGCCAGCAGCACCCCCGGGACTGGAAACACCATATATTTT. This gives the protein CASSTPGTGNTIYF.